This T cell receptor beta chain derives from a study of shared clonotypes between healthy human individuals. Turning to the study itself: Donors consisted of a couple of women and a few men between 18 and 49. Study results and limitations: Larger richness was generally estimated for naive than memory subsets. Several donors held 4.5% to 5% of naive CD4 clonotypes in common.

Libraries were prepared by immunoSEQ multiplex PCR; TCRdb keeps only in-frame clonotypes and omits some of them. The sample records roughly 170,000 clones, around 63% being singletons. Regarding this clone: What it recognizes is unknown.

The sequenced material came from memory CD4+ T cells sorted from blood. Subset of the sample: CD45RA-negative fraction. The TCR comes from a man aged 25 to 45 in good health.

The CDR3 region has the DNA TGTGCCACCACCCGGGAGAAGAATGAAAAACTGTTTTTT. It translates to CATTREKNEKLFF. The chain recombines TRBV2 with TRBJ1-4, with D hard to call. Germline V gene lookup returns CDR1 SNHLY and CDR2 FYNNEI. This CDR3 is built from 13 residues. V lost 10 bases to trimming and J lost 5 bases, with 14 bases between them.